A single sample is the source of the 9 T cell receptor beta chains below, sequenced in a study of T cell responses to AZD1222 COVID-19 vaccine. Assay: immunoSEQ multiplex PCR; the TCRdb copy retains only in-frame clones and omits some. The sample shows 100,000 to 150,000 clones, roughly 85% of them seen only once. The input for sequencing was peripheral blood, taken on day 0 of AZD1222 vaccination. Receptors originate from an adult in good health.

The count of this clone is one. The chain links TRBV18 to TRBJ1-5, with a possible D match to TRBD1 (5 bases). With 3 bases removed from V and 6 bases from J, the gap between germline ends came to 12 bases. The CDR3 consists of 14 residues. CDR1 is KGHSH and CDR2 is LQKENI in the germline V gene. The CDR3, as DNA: TGTGCCAGCTCACCCGCTGGAGGGGTTCAGCCCCAGCATTTT. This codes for CASSPAGGVQPQHF.

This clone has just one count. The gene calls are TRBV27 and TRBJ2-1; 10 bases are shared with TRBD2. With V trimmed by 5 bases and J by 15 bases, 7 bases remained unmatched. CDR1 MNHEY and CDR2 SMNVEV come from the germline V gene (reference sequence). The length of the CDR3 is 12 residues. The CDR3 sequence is CASSPSGRGGFF. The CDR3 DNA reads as TGTGCCAGCAGTCCGAGCGGGAGGGGCGGGTTCTTC.

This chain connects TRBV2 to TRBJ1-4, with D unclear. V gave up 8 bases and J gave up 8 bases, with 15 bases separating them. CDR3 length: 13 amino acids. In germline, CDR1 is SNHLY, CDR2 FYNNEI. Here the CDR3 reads CASSPEGGEKLFF. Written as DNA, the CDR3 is TGTGCCAGCTCCCCCGAAGGCGGGGAAAAACTGTTTTTT.

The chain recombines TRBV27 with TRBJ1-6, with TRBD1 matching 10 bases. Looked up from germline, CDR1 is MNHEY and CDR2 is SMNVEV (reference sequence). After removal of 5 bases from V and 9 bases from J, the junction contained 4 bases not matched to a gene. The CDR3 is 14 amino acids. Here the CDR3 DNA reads TGTGCCAGCAGTCCCGGGACAGGGGTTTCACCCCTCCACTTT. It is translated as CASSPGTGVSPLHF.

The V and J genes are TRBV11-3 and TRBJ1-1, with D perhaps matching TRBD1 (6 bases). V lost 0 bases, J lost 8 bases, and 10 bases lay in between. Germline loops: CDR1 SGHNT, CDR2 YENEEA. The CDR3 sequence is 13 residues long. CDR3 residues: CASSLDFGQEAFF. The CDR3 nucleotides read TGTGCCAGCAGCTTAGATTTCGGACAGGAAGCTTTCTTT.

DNA of the CDR3: TGTGCCAGCAGAAAGGGCGGGAGGGGCGCAGATACGCAGTATTTT. Amino acids: CASRKGGRGADTQYF. This chain joins TRBV7-9 and TRBJ2-3; 9 bases line up with TRBD2. This CDR3 is 15 amino acids long. Germline V gene sequence: CDR1 SEHNR, CDR2 FQNEAQ (reference sequence). V gave up 6 bases and J gave up 4 bases; unmatched junction bases: 8. The full variable domain, with the rest looked up from reference TRBV7-9 and TRBJ2-3, is DTGVSQNPRHKITKRGQNVTFRCDPISEHNRLYWYRQTLGQGPEFLTYFQNEAQLEKSRLLSDRFSAERPKGSFSTLEIQRTEQGDSAMYLCASRKGGRGADTQYFGPGTRLTVL.

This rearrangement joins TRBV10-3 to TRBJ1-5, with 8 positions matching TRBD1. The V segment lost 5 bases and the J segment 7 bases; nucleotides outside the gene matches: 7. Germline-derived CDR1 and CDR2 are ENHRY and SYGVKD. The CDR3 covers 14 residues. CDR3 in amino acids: CAISQDRAVQPQHF. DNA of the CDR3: TGTGCCATCAGTCAGGACAGGGCAGTGCAGCCCCAGCATTTT.

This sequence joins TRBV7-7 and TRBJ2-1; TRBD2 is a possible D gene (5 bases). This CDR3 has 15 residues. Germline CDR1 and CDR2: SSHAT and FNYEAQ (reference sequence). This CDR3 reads CASAVATGSTNEQFF. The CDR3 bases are TGTGCTAGCGCGGTCGCGACGGGATCAACGAATGAGCAGTTCTTC.

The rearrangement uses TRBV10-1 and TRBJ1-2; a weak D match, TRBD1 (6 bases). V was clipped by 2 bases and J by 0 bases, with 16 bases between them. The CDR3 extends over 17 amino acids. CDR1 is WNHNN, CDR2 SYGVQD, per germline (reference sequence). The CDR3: CASSESPRGGPNYGYTF. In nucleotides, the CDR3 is TGCGCCAGCAGTGAGAGTCCCCGAGGGGGACCTAACTATGGCTACACCTTC.